Below, 31 T cell receptor beta chains from the same sample are listed, as sequenced in a study of shared clonotypes between healthy human individuals (dated by TCRdb to the early 2020s). The library was generated by the immunoSEQ multiplex PCR assay. TCRdb obtained this table from immuneACCESS and retained in-frame rearrangements with V and J assigned. These tables miss some clones; where compared with another copy, unresolved V genes account for less than half of the shortfall, and the remainder is unexplained. The sample profile shows millions of clones; 95% of them were found once. The top ten clonotypes cover 0.13% of the sample. The material sequenced was naive CD4+ T cells sorted from blood. What this sample's cell subset or site label stands for: CD45RA+ positively selected. These receptors were taken from a man between 18 and 29 years old in good health.

The chain is built from TRBV15 and TRBJ1-2, with D perhaps TRBD1 (6 bases). Germline V gives CDR1 LNHNV, CDR2 YYDKDF (reference sequence). The CDR3 runs to 14 residues. V dropped 0 bases and J dropped 6 bases, with 11 bases sitting between them. CDR3 bases: TGTGCCACCAGCAGAGACTGGGAGGGGGATGGCTACACCTTC. Amino acids: CATSRDWEGDGYTF.

The chain links TRBV6-5 to TRBJ1-2, with a tentative D call TRBD1 (6 bases). The CDR3 runs 13 residues. From germline, CDR1 is MNHEY and CDR2 SVGAGI. Trimming took off 4 bases at V and 8 bases at J, with 14 bases between the two ends. CDR3 amino acids: CASSSGGGWGYTF. The CDR3 coding sequence is TGTGCCAGCAGTTCCGGAGGGGGTTGGGGCTACACCTTC.

This clone was detected many times. The chain links TRBV5-1 to TRBJ2-7, with D perhaps assigned TRBD1 or TRBD2 (5 bases each). This CDR3 is built from 12 residues. Germline values: CDR1 SGHRS, CDR2 YFSETQ. V was trimmed by 5 bases and J by 5 bases, leaving 11 bases between them. The CDR3 region has the DNA TGCGCCAGCAGATTGACAGCGGACGAGCAGTACTTC. The encoded protein is CASRLTADEQYF. Using reference TRBV5-1 and TRBJ2-7 for the parts outside the CDR3, the full variable domain is KAGVTQTPRYLIKTRGQQVTLSCSPISGHRSVSWYQQTPGQGLQFLFEYFSETQRNKGNFPGRFSGRQFSNSRSEMNVSTLELGDSALYLCASRLTADEQYFGPGTRLTVT.

Only a few counts were recorded for this clone. The chain couples TRBV25-1 to TRBJ1-6; no definite D call. This CDR3 has 13 residues. The V end lost 6 bases, the J end lost 9 bases, and 12 bases lay between the germline ends. The germline V gene encodes CDR1 MGHDK and CDR2 SYGVNS. The CDR3 coding sequence is TGTGCCAGCAGCCGAGGGAAGGGTTCACCCCTCCACTTT. It codes for CASSRGKGSPLHF.

This chain connects TRBV10-3 to TRBJ1-5; TRBD1 is a possible D gene (6 bases). V was cut by 0 bases and J by 3 bases, with 12 bases left in between. In germline, CDR1 is ENHRY, CDR2 SYGVKD. This CDR3 contains 16 residues. CDR3 bases: TGTGCCATCAGTGAGTCTACACAGGGCTTCAATCAGCCCCAGCATTTT. Encoded protein: CAISESTQGFNQPQHF.

As regards this clone: Other DNA sequences in this sample translate to the same CDR3. The chain couples TRBV5-1 to TRBJ1-1; no definite D call. Trimming took off 0 bases at V and 1 base at J, with 7 bases between the two ends. CDR1 and CDR2 from the germline V gene are SGHRS and YFSETQ. The CDR3 consists of 14 residues. The CDR3 sequence: CASSLGRQNTEAFF. The CDR3 DNA reads as TGCGCCAGCAGCTTGGGACGGCAGAACACTGAAGCTTTCTTT.

The CDR3 nucleotides are TGTGCCAGCAGCTTCCTCTTGTACCAAGAGACCCAGTACTTC. This translates into CASSFLLYQETQYF. The chain couples TRBV5-6 to TRBJ2-5, with D unclear. V was pared by 2 bases and J by 0 bases, with 8 bases between. The CDR3 spans 14 residues. CDR1 and CDR2 from the germline V gene are SGHDT and YYEEEE.

The J gene is TRBJ2-1, the V gene TRBV4-1, with a tentative D call TRBD2 (7 bases). This CDR3 is 16 amino acids long. V lost 0 bases, J lost 2 bases, and 11 bases lay in between. CDR1 is MGHRA and CDR2 is YSYEKL in the germline V gene. This CDR3 is CASSQDGGGTYNEQFF. The CDR3 DNA reads as TGCGCCAGCAGCCAAGATGGCGGGGGCACCTACAATGAGCAGTTCTTC.

V gene TRBV10-3 combines with J gene TRBJ2-2; D is possibly TRBD2 (5 bases). Per germline, CDR1 ENHRY and CDR2 SYGVKD. Trimming shortened V by 6 bases and J by 6 bases, and 11 bases separated the two germline ends. The CDR3 length is 13 residues. The CDR3 coding sequence is TGTGCCATCAGCCAATCGGAGGCCGGGGAGCTGTTTTTT. Its translation: CAISQSEAGELFF.

This chain links TRBV6-5 with TRBJ2-7; D not resolved. CDR1 is MNHEY and CDR2 is SVGAGI in the germline V gene. The CDR3 covers 14 residues. Trimming shortened V by 3 bases and J by 3 bases, and 12 bases separated the two germline ends. The CDR3 bases are TGTGCCAGCAGTTATTCCTCGACCAACTACGAGCAGTACTTC. Translated, it gives CASSYSSTNYEQYF.

The chain couples TRBV2 to TRBJ1-5; TRBD1 matches at 9 bases. J gave up 6 bases and V 7 bases, and 4 bases lay outside the gene matches. The CDR3 is made up of 13 amino acids. CDR1 SNHLY and CDR2 FYNNEI come from the germline V gene. The CDR3 spells CASMTGGGQPQHF. The CDR3, as DNA: TGTGCCAGCATGACAGGGGGAGGTCAGCCCCAGCATTTT.

The chain employs TRBV19 and TRBJ1-2; TRBD1 might be the D (5 bases). V gave up 4 bases and J gave up 6 bases, with 21 bases separating them. The CDR3 sequence is 16 residues long. Germline values: CDR1 LNHDA, CDR2 SQIVND (reference sequence). CDR3 coding DNA: TGTGCCAGTAGTACCTTAGGAGGGGCAAGCGTAGATGGCTACACCTTC. Encoded protein: CASSTLGGASVDGYTF.

This chain connects TRBV6-1 to TRBJ2-7; TRBD2 matches 8 bases. The germline V gene has CDR1 MNHNS and CDR2 SASEGT. The CDR3 is 16 amino acids. J gave up 4 bases and V 0 bases, and 8 bases lay outside the gene matches. The CDR3 protein is CASSEAGAGALYEQYF. The CDR3 DNA is TGTGCCAGCAGTGAAGCGGGAGCGGGGGCCCTATACGAGCAGTACTTC.

This chain joins TRBV6-5 and TRBJ2-7, with D perhaps matching TRBD1 (6 bases). Germline V gene lookup returns CDR1 MNHEY and CDR2 SVGAGI. The CDR3 has 13 amino acids. The ends were cut back, 5 bases at V and 2 bases at J, with 10 bases in the middle. The CDR3 sequence is CASSRQVPYEQYF. CDR3 nucleotides: TGTGCCAGCAGTCGACAGGTCCCCTACGAGCAGTACTTC.

The genes are TRBV27 and TRBJ1-1; 9 nucleotides agree with TRBD1. Germline trimming cut 6 bases from V and 2 bases from J; bases unmatched to any gene: 4. The germline gives CDR1 MNHEY, CDR2 SMNVEV (reference sequence). This CDR3 is 14 amino acids long. The CDR3 region is CASSRDRANTEAFF. CDR3 coding DNA: TGTGCCAGCAGCCGGGACAGGGCAAACACTGAAGCTTTCTTT.

This clone was seen just once. The chain is built from TRBV5-4 and TRBJ1-4; no clear D. Germline values: CDR1 SGHNT, CDR2 YYREEE (reference sequence). The CDR3 extends over 14 amino acids. V lost 0 bases to trimming and J lost 7 bases, with 10 bases between them. Here the CDR3 reads CASSLGVDPEKLFF. CDR3 DNA: TGTGCCAGCAGCTTGGGCGTGGACCCTGAAAAACTGTTTTTT.

This chain connects TRBV10-3 to TRBJ2-6; the match to TRBD1 covers 10 bases. The CDR3 covers 15 residues. The germline V gene has CDR1 ENHRY and CDR2 SYGVKD. With 10 bases clipped from V and 2 bases from J, the junction kept 5 bases outside the gene matches. The chain's CDR3 is CATGQGGTGANVLTF. The CDR3 DNA is TGTGCCACCGGACAGGGGGGAACTGGGGCCAACGTCCTGACTTTC.

A single count supports this clone. Other DNA sequences of this sample code for an identical CDR3. J is TRBJ2-5 and V is TRBV18; maybe TRBD1 (6 bases). The CDR3 is 14 amino acids. From germline, CDR1 is KGHSH and CDR2 LQKENI. The V end lost 2 bases, the J end lost 4 bases, and 11 bases lay between the germline ends. Here the CDR3 reads CASSPLAGVETQYF. As DNA, the CDR3 is TGTGCCAGCTCACCATTGGCAGGGGTAGAGACCCAGTACTTC.

The chain joins TRBV7-8 to TRBJ1-4; 7 nucleotides align to TRBD1. The junction had 11 bases not matched to a gene; V was cut back by 5 bases and J by 8 bases. Per germline, CDR1 SGHVS and CDR2 FQNEAQ. CDR3 length equals 15 residues. The CDR3 coding sequence is TGTGCCAGCAGCCCCAGGACAGGTGGCCTGGAAAAACTGTTTTTT. Translating it yields CASSPRTGGLEKLFF. Full variable domain (remainder filled in from reference TRBV7-8 and TRBJ1-4): GAGVSQSPRYKVAKRGQDVALRCDPISGHVSLFWYQQALGQGPEFLTYFQNEAQLDKSGLPSDRFFAERPEGSVSTLKIQRTQQEDSAVYLCASSPRTGGLEKLFFGSGTQLSVL.

The genes are TRBV27 and TRBJ2-7; D is ambiguous. Trimming left V 3 bases short and J 0 bases short, with 12 bases between. CDR3 length: 15 amino acids. Germline CDR1 and CDR2: MNHEY and SMNVEV (reference sequence). The CDR3 spells CASSFSPTGSYEQYF. DNA of the CDR3: TGTGCCAGCAGTTTTTCTCCAACGGGCTCCTACGAGCAGTACTTC.

The V call is TRBV7-2, the J call TRBJ2-3, with TRBD2 matching 8 bases. V gave up 3 bases and J gave up 1 base; unmatched junction bases: 12. CDR1 SGHTA and CDR2 FQGNSA come from the germline V gene. The CDR3 extends over 18 amino acids. CDR3 coding DNA: TGTGCCAGCAGCTTTACGGGAGCGGGAGCTGGTCGCACAGATACGCAGTATTTT. This sequence encodes CASSFTGAGAGRTDTQYF.

This chain joins TRBV5-1 and TRBJ2-5; 9 nucleotides agree with TRBD1. Germline CDR1 reads SGHRS; CDR2 reads YFSETQ. CDR3 size: 15 residues. Unmatched junction bases numbered 6, after V lost 4 bases and J lost 2 bases. As DNA, the CDR3 is TGCGCCAGCAGCCAACAGACAGGGGGACAAGAGACCCAGTACTTC. It specifies CASSQQTGGQETQYF.

This chain connects TRBV10-3 to TRBJ2-2, with 11 bases identical to TRBD2. Germline CDR1 is ENHRY and CDR2 is SYGVKD. The CDR3 runs to 19 residues. The V segment lost 0 bases and the J segment 4 bases; nucleotides outside the gene matches: 10. As DNA, the CDR3 is TGTGCCATCAGTGAGTCACCGGGGCTAGCGGGAGGCGCCACCGGGGAGCTGTTTTTT. The encoded protein is CAISESPGLAGGATGELFF.

V gene TRBV7-9 combines with J gene TRBJ2-7; 7 positions agree with TRBD1. This CDR3 spans 14 amino acids. Unmatched junction bases numbered 7, after V lost 3 bases and J lost 5 bases. From germline, CDR1 is SEHNR and CDR2 FQNEAQ (reference sequence). DNA for the CDR3: TGTGCCAGCAGCTTTGACAGGGTATCCGACGAGCAGTACTTC. This encodes CASSFDRVSDEQYF.

The genes are TRBV10-3 and TRBJ2-5, with 8 bases identical to TRBD2. Germline lookup yields CDR1 ENHRY and CDR2 SYGVKD. The CDR3 is made up of 16 amino acids. V dropped 6 bases and J dropped 4; count of bases not matched to a gene: 13. CDR3 loop: CAIRDVAGGGRETQYF. The CDR3 DNA follows: TGTGCCATCAGGGACGTGGCGGGAGGAGGCCGAGAGACCCAGTACTTC.

The CDR3 DNA sequence: TGTGCCAGCAGTAGAGCGGGACAGGCCGACGAGCAGTACTTC. Translation gives CASSRAGQADEQYF. The J gene is TRBJ2-7, the V gene TRBV25-1, with a weak D call TRBD1 (8 bases). This CDR3 has 14 residues. V was pared by 5 bases and J by 5 bases, with 16 bases between. Germline CDR1 reads MGHDK; CDR2 reads SYGVNS.

This clone was counted once. Other DNA sequences within the sample encode an identical CDR3. V usage is TRBV28 and J usage is TRBJ1-1; the D gene is possibly TRBD1 (6 bases). The ends were cut back, 5 bases at V and 5 bases at J, with 15 bases in the middle. CDR1 and CDR2 from the germline V gene are MDHEN and SYDVKM. The CDR3 is 14 residues long. In nucleotides, the CDR3 is TGTGCCAGCAGTCCTCGGACAGCCAATACTGAAGCTTTCTTT. It yields the protein CASSPRTANTEAFF.

The chain uses TRBV20-1 and TRBJ2-2, with D hard to call. In germline, CDR1 is DFQATT, CDR2 SNEGSKA (reference sequence). V was clipped by 3 bases and J by 13 bases, with 12 bases between them. There are 11 residues in the CDR3. Here the CDR3 reads CSASKESWLFF. As DNA, the CDR3 is TGCAGTGCTAGTAAGGAGTCCTGGCTGTTTTTT.

The rearrangement uses TRBV6-5 and TRBJ1-2, with no clear D. The CDR3 covers 13 residues. Germline V gene data show CDR1 as MNHEY and CDR2 as SVGAGI. The V end lost 7 bases, the J end lost 5 bases, and 14 bases lay between the germline ends. In DNA, the CDR3 is TGTGCCAGCAAGTTACGAGCGCAGTATGGCTACACCTTC. This codes for CASKLRAQYGYTF.

This clone was seen once. This chain links TRBV5-4 with TRBJ1-3; no clear D gene. CDR1 is SGHNT and CDR2 is YYREEE in the germline V gene (reference sequence). CDR3 length: 15 amino acids. V gave up 0 bases and J gave up 2 bases, with 9 bases separating them. The CDR3, as DNA: TGTGCCAGCAGCTTGGGGCCCACCGCTGGAAACACCATATATTTT. It codes for CASSLGPTAGNTIYF.

The rearrangement links TRBV5-1 to TRBJ2-5; TRBD2 matches at 8 bases. Unmatched junction bases numbered 7, after V lost 4 bases and J lost 5 bases. CDR1 SGHRS and CDR2 YFSETQ come from the germline V gene. The CDR3 loop spans 14 amino acids. The CDR3 sequence: CASSLREGGETQYF. The CDR3 nucleotides are TGCGCCAGCAGCCTCCGGGAGGGAGGCGAGACCCAGTACTTC.